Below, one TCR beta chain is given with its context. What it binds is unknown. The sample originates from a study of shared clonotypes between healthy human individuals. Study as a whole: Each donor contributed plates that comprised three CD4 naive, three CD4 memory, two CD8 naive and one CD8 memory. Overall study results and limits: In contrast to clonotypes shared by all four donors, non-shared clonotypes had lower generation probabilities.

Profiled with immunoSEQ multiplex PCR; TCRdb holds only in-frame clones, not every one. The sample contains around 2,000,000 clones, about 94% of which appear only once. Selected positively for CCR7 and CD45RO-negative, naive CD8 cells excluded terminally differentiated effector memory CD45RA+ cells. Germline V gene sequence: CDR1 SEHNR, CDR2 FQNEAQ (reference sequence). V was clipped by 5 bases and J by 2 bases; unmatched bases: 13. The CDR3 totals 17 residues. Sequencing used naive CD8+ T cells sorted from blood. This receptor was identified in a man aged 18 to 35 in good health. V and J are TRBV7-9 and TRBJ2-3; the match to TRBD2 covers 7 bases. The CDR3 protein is CASSPGPSGKTTDTQYF. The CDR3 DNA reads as TGTGCCAGCAGCCCCGGGCCCAGCGGGAAGACCACAGATACGCAGTATTTT. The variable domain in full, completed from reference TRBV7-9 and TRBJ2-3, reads DTGVSQNPRHKITKRGQNVTFRCDPISEHNRLYWYRQTLGQGPEFLTYFQNEAQLEKSRLLSDRFSAERPKGSFSTLEIQRTEQGDSAMYLCASSPGPSGKTTDTQYFGPGTRLTVL.